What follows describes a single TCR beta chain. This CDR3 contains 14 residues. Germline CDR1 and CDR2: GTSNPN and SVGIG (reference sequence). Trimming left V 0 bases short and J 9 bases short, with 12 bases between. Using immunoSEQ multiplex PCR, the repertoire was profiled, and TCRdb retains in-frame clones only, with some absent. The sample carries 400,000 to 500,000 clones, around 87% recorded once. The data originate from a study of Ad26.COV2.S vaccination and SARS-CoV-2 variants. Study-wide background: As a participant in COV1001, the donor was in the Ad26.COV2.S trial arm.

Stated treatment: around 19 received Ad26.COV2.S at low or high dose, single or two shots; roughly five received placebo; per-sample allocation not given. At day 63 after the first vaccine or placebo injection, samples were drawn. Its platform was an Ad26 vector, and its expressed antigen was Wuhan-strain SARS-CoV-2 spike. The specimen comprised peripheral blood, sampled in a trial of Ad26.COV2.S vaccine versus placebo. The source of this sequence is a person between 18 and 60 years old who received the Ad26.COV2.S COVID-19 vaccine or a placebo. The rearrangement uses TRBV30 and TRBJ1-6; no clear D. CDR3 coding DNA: TGTGCCTGGAGTGTTCTTGACATTGGTTCACCCCTCCACTTT. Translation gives CAWSVLDIGSPLHF.